This is a list of T cell receptor beta chains from one sample in a study of cytomegalovirus exposure and HLA in healthy donors. Profiled with immunoSEQ multiplex PCR; TCRdb holds only in-frame clones, not every one. The sample holds about 97,000 clones, approximately 94% seen once. The material sequenced was PBMCs. All receptors derive from a woman in her late teens or twenties in good health and CMV-seronegative. Each CDR3 is given with its conserved first and last residue. Fields, in order: clone size, D gene, V gene, J gene, CDR3 protein, CDR3 DNA. A D gene is named only where the DNA matches it firmly. The listing skips clone size in some rows; elsewhere it reads once, few, many or a size class.

size: .
D: TRBD1
V: TRBV6-5
J: TRBJ1-1
CDR3: CASRPPGQANTEAFF
DNA: TGTGCCAGCAGGCCTCCAGGACAGGCGAACACTGAAGCTTTCTTT

size: .
D: TRBD1
V: TRBV18
J: TRBJ1-6
CDR3: CASSLVPGQGRMNSPLHF
DNA: TGTGCCAGCTCACTCGTCCCGGGACAGGGCCGAATGAATTCACCCCTCCACTTT

size: .
D: .
V: TRBV29-1
J: TRBJ2-6
CDR3: CSVEDSVRGSGANVLTF
DNA: TGCAGCGTTGAAGATAGTGTTCGAGGATCTGGGGCCAACGTCCTGACTTTC

size: .
D: .
V: TRBV7-9
J: TRBJ2-7
CDR3: CASSLESGEQYF
DNA: TGTGCCAGCAGCTTAGAATCGGGGGAGCAGTACTTC

size: few
D: TRBD1
V: TRBV5-1
J: TRBJ1-1
CDR3: CASSLTGGTTYEAFF
DNA: TGCGCCAGCAGCTTGACAGGGGGGACCACTTATGAAGCTTTCTTT

size: once
D: TRBD1
V: TRBV4-3
J: TRBJ1-6
CDR3: CASSQEGQYNSPLHF
DNA: TGCGCCAGCAGCCAAGAGGGACAGTATAATTCACCCCTCCACTTT

size: .
D: TRBD2
V: TRBV6-1
J: TRBJ2-1
CDR3: CASSEYPLAGGNNEQFF
DNA: TGTGCCAGCAGTGAGTACCCCTTAGCGGGAGGGAACAATGAGCAGTTCTTC

size: .
D: .
V: TRBV5-6
J: TRBJ1-3
CDR3: CASSLGGLGSGNTIYF
DNA: TGTGCCAGCAGCTTGGGAGGGTTGGGCTCTGGAAACACCATATATTTT

size: .
D: .
V: TRBV13
J: TRBJ2-1
CDR3: CASSLVPAGYLDEQFF
DNA: TGTGCCAGCAGCTTAGTTCCCGCGGGCTATCTGGATGAGCAGTTCTTC

size: .
D: TRBD1
V: TRBV5-1
J: TRBJ2-1
CDR3: CASSNGQEANEQFF
DNA: TGCGCCAGCAGCAATGGACAGGAAGCCAATGAGCAGTTCTTC

size: once
D: .
V: TRBV28
J: TRBJ1-5
CDR3: CASSSDRPQHF
DNA: TGTGCCAGCAGTTCTGACAGGCCCCAGCATTTT

size: .
D: TRBD1
V: TRBV4-1
J: TRBJ1-1
CDR3: CASSQPPDRVNTEAFF
DNA: TGCGCCAGCAGCCAACCTCCGGACAGGGTGAACACTGAAGCTTTCTTT

size: .
D: .
V: TRBV21-1
J: TRBJ1-5
CDR3: CASSRQPQHF
DNA: TGTGCCAGCTCTAGACAGCCCCAGCATTTT

size: .
D: .
V: TRBV5-6
J: TRBJ2-2
CDR3: CASSLALTGNTGELFF
DNA: TGTGCCAGCAGCTTGGCTCTTACAGGCAACACCGGGGAGCTGTTTTTT

size: .
D: TRBD1
V: TRBV9
J: TRBJ2-2
CDR3: CASSSRDSDPGELFF
DNA: TGTGCCAGCAGCTCCCGGGACAGCGACCCCGGGGAGCTGTTTTTT

size: .
D: .
V: TRBV27
J: TRBJ1-1
CDR3: CASTPRGSPVMNTEAFF
DNA: TGTGCCAGCACCCCTAGAGGCAGCCCAGTAATGAACACTGAAGCTTTCTTT

size: .
D: .
V: TRBV5-6
J: TRBJ2-7
CDR3: CASSFGSDYEQYF
DNA: TGTGCCAGCAGCTTCGGGTCGGACTACGAGCAGTACTTC

size: .
D: .
V: TRBV19
J: TRBJ1-1
CDR3: CASSIGNSGTEAFF
DNA: TGTGCCAGTAGTATCGGGAATAGCGGCACTGAAGCTTTCTTT

size: once
D: .
V: TRBV27
J: TRBJ2-7
CDR3: CASSDKIPYEQYF
DNA: TGTGCCAGCAGCGACAAAATTCCCTACGAGCAGTACTTC

size: .
D: .
V: TRBV14
J: TRBJ2-7
CDR3: CASSQVGGSYEQYF
DNA: TGTGCCAGCAGCCAAGTAGGGGGCTCCTACGAGCAGTACTTC

size: .
D: .
V: TRBV19
J: TRBJ1-2
CDR3: CASSPGNYGYTF
DNA: TGTGCCAGTAGTCCAGGCAACTATGGCTACACCTTC

size: once
D: .
V: TRBV7-2
J: TRBJ2-1
CDR3: CASSLTGNEQFF
DNA: TGTGCCAGCAGCTTGACGGGGAATGAGCAGTTCTTC

size: once
D: .
V: TRBV10-3
J: TRBJ2-1
CDR3: CAISQGGNEQFF
DNA: TGTGCCATCAGCCAGGGGGGCAATGAGCAGTTCTTC

size: .
D: .
V: TRBV19
J: TRBJ2-3
CDR3: CASSSAIASTDTQYF
DNA: TGTGCCAGTAGTTCTGCGATAGCAAGCACAGATACGCAGTATTTT

size: .
D: TRBD1
V: TRBV25-1
J: TRBJ2-1
CDR3: CASSDWGQGWDEQFF
DNA: TGTGCCAGCAGTGATTGGGGACAGGGGTGGGATGAGCAGTTCTTC

size: .
D: TRBD1
V: TRBV29-1
J: TRBJ1-4
CDR3: CSFGTGQVNEKLFF
DNA: TGCAGCTTCGGGACAGGGCAGGTTAATGAAAAACTGTTTTTT

size: .
D: TRBD1
V: TRBV10-1
J: TRBJ2-1
CDR3: CASSESHRDRGYNEQFF
DNA: TGCGCCAGCAGTGAGTCGCATCGGGACAGGGGCTACAATGAGCAGTTCTTC

size: .
D: TRBD2
V: TRBV7-6
J: TRBJ2-1
CDR3: CASSSGTSGGARDEQFF
DNA: TGTGCCAGCAGCTCCGGGACTAGCGGGGGGGCCAGGGATGAGCAGTTCTTC

size: .
D: .
V: TRBV19
J: TRBJ2-7
CDR3: CASSIGLERVYEQYF
DNA: TGTGCCAGTAGTATAGGCCTCGAGCGGGTCTACGAGCAGTACTTC

size: .
D: .
V: TRBV18
J: TRBJ1-4
CDR3: CASSPQRAWENEKLFF
DNA: TGTGCCAGCTCACCACAGAGGGCGTGGGAAAATGAAAAACTGTTTTTT

size: .
D: TRBD1
V: TRBV10-3
J: TRBJ1-2
CDR3: CAISDTGQAPTYGYTF
DNA: TGTGCCATCAGTGACACGGGACAGGCGCCTACCTATGGCTACACCTTC

size: .
D: .
V: TRBV28
J: TRBJ1-2
CDR3: CASSPDSLDGYTF
DNA: TGTGCCAGCAGTCCCGACTCTTTGGATGGCTACACCTTC

size: .
D: .
V: TRBV5-1
J: TRBJ1-1
CDR3: CASSLGRGNTEAFF
DNA: TGTGCCAGCAGCTTGGGACGGGGGAACACTGAAGCTTTCTTT

size: .
D: .
V: TRBV5-4
J: TRBJ2-1
CDR3: CASSFADWYNEQFF
DNA: TGTGCCAGCAGCTTCGCAGATTGGTACAATGAGCAGTTCTTC

size: .
D: TRBD1
V: TRBV18
J: TRBJ1-6
CDR3: CASSPQGQGISPLHF
DNA: TGTGCCAGCTCACCCCAGGGACAGGGTATTTCACCCCTCCACTTT

size: .
D: .
V: TRBV6-1
J: TRBJ1-1
CDR3: CASNEDNTEAFF
DNA: TGTGCCAGCAACGAGGATAACACTGAAGCTTTCTTT

size: .
D: .
V: TRBV6-1
J: TRBJ2-6
CDR3: CASSEEGGGANVLTF
DNA: TGTGCCAGCAGTGAAGAGGGAGGTGGGGCCAACGTCCTGACTTTC

size: .
D: TRBD1
V: TRBV5-8
J: TRBJ2-7
CDR3: CASSLAVGQGAEQYF
DNA: TGTGCCAGCAGCTTGGCCGTGGGACAGGGTGCCGAGCAGTACTTC

size: .
D: TRBD1
V: TRBV7-2
J: TRBJ1-6
CDR3: CASSLYPTGAYSPLHF
DNA: TGTGCCAGCAGCTTATATCCCACAGGGGCCTATTCACCCCTCCACTTT

size: .
D: .
V: TRBV5-4
J: TRBJ1-2
CDR3: CASSFGGALEGYTF
DNA: TGTGCCAGCAGCTTTGGGGGCGCGTTAGAGGGCTACACCTTC

size: .
D: .
V: TRBV9
J: TRBJ2-1
CDR3: CASSVAPGAIEQFF
DNA: TGTGCCAGCAGCGTAGCTCCGGGTGCGATTGAGCAGTTCTTC

size: once
D: TRBD2
V: TRBV5-1
J: TRBJ2-2
CDR3: CASSLVTSGNTGELFF
DNA: TGCGCCAGCAGCTTGGTTACTAGCGGGAACACCGGGGAGCTGTTTTTT

size: .
D: .
V: TRBV4-2
J: TRBJ2-5
CDR3: CASSLDTRTSPKTQYF
DNA: TGTGCCAGCAGCCTCGATACCAGGACTTCTCCAAAGACCCAGTACTTC

size: .
D: .
V: TRBV9
J: TRBJ2-1
CDR3: CASSVAPTSSHEQFF
DNA: TGTGCCAGCAGCGTAGCTCCGACTTCAAGCCATGAGCAGTTCTTC

size: .
D: TRBD2
V: TRBV7-3
J: TRBJ2-3
CDR3: CASSLTSASGGIRSDTQYF
DNA: TGTGCCAGCAGCTTAACGTCGGCTAGCGGGGGGATTAGGTCAGATACGCAGTATTTT

size: .
D: .
V: TRBV4-2
J: TRBJ2-1
CDR3: CASSPGGTYNEQFF
DNA: TGTGCCAGCAGCCCAGGGGGGACCTACAATGAGCAGTTCTTC